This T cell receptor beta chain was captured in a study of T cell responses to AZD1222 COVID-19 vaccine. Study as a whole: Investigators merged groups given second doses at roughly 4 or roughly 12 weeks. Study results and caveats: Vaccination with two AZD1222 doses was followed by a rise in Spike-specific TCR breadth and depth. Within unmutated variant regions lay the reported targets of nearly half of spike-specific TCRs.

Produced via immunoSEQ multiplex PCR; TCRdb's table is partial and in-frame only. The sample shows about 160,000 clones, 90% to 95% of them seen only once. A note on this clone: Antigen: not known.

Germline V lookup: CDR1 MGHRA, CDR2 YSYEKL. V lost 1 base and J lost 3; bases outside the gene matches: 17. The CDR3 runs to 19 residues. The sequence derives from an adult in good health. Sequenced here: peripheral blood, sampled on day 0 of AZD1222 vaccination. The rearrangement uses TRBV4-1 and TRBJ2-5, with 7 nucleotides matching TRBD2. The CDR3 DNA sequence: TGCGCCAGCAGCCAAGCCCTTGTTGGGGGAGGGCCGCTAAAAGAGACCCAGTACTTC. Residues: CASSQALVGGGPLKETQYF.